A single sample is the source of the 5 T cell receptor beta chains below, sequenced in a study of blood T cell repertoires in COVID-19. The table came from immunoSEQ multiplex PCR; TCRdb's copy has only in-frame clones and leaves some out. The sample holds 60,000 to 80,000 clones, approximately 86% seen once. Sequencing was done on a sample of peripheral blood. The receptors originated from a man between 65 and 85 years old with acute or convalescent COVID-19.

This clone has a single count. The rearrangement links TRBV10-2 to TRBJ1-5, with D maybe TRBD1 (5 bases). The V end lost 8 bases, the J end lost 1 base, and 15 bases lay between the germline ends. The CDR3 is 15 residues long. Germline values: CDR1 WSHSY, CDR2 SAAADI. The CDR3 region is CASAAGLGSNQPQHF. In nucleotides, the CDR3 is TGCGCCAGCGCAGCAGGGCTGGGGAGCAATCAGCCCCAGCATTTT.

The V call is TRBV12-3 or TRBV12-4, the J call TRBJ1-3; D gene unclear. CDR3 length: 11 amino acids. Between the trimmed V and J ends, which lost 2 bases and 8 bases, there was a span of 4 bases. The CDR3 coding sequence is TGTGCCAGCAGTTTATCCGACACCATATATTTT. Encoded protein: CASSLSDTIYF.

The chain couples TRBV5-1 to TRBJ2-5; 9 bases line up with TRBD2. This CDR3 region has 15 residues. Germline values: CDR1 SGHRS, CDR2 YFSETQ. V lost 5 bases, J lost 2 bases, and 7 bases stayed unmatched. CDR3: CASSVASGVQETQYF. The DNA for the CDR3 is TGCGCCAGCAGTGTCGCTAGCGGGGTTCAAGAGACCCAGTACTTC.

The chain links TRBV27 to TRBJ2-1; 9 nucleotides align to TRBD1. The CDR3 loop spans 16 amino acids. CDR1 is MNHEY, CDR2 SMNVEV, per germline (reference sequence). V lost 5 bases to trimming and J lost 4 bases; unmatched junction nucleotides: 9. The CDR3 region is CASSDLDRGFYNEQFF. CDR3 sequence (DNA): TGTGCCAGCAGTGACTTGGACAGGGGTTTTTACAATGAGCAGTTCTTC.

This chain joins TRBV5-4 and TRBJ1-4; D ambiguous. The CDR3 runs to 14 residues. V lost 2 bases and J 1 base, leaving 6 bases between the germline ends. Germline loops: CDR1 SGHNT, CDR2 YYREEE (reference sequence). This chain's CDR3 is CASSLPGTNEKLFF. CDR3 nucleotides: TGTGCCAGCAGCTTACCGGGAACTAATGAAAAACTGTTTTTT.